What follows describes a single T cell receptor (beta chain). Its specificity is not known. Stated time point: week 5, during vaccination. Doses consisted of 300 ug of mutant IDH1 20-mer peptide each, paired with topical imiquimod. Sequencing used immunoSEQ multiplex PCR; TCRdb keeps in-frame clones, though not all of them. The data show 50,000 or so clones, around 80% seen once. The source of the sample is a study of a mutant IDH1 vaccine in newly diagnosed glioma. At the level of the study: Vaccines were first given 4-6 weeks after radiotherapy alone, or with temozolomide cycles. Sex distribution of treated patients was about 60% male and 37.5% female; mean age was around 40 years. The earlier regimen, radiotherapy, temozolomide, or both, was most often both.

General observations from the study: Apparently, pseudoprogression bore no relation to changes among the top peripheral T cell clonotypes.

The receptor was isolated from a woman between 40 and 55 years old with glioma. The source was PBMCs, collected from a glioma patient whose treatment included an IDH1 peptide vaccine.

The CDR3 DNA reads TGTGCCACCTCCCTAACTAGCGGGGGTGGGGAGACCCAGTACTTC. Translation gives CATSLTSGGGETQYF. The rearrangement links TRBV10-3 to TRBJ2-5; 11 nucleotides align to TRBD2. The germline CDR1 and CDR2 sequences are ENHRY and SYGVKD. The length of the CDR3 is 15 residues. V was pared by 10 bases and J by 5 bases, with 12 bases of the junction left unmatched.